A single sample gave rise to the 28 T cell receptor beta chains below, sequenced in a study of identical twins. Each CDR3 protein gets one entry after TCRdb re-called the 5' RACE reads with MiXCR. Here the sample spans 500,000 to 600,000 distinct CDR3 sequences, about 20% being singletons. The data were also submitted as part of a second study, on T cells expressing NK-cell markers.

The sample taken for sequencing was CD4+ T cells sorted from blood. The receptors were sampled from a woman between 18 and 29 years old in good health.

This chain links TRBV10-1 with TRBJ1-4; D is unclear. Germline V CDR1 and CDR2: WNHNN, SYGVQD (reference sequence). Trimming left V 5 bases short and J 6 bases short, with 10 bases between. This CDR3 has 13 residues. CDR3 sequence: CASSLGPDEKLFF. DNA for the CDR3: TGCGCCAGCAGTTTAGGGCCGGATGAAAAACTGTTTTTT.

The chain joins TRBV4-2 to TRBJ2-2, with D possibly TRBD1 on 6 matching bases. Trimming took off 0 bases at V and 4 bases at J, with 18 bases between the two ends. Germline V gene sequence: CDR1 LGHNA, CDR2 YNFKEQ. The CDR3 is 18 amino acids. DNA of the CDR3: TGTGCCAGCAGCCAAGAACAGTCCAGGGGATGGACCACCGGGGAGCTGTTTTTT. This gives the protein CASSQEQSRGWTTGELFF.

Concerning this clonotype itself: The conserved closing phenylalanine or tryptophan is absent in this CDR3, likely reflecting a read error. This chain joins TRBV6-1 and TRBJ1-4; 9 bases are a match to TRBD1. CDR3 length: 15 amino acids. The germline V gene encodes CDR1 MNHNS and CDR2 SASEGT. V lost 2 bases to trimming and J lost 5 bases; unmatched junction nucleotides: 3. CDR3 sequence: CASSERDRENEKLFS. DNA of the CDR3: TGTGCCAGCAGTGAAAGGGACAGGGAGAATGAAAAACTGTTTTCT.

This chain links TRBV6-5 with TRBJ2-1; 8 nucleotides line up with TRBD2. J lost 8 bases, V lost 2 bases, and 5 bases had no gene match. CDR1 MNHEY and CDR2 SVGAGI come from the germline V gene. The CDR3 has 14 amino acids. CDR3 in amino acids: CASSYPGGVHEQFF. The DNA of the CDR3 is TGTGCCAGCAGTTACCCGGGGGGGGTCCATGAGCAGTTCTTC.

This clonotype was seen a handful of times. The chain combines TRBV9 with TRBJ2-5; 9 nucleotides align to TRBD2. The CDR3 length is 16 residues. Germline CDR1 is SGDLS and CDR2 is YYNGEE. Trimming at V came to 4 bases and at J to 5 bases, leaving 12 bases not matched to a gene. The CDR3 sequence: CASSSFGTSRGETQYF. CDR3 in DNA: TGTGCCAGCAGCTCCTTTGGGACTAGCCGGGGGGAGACCCAGTACTTC.

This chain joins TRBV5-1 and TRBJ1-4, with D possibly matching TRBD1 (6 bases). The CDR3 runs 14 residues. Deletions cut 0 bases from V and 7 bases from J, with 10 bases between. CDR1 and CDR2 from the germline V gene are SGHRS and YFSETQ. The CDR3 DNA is TGCGCCAGCAGCTTGGCGCCAGGGGCTGAAAAACTGTTTTTT. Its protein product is CASSLAPGAEKLFF. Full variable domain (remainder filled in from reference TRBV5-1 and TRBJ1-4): KAGVTQTPRYLIKTRGQQVTLSCSPISGHRSVSWYQQTPGQGLQFLFEYFSETQRNKGNFPGRFSGRQFSNSRSEMNVSTLELGDSALYLCASSLAPGAEKLFFGSGTQLSVL.

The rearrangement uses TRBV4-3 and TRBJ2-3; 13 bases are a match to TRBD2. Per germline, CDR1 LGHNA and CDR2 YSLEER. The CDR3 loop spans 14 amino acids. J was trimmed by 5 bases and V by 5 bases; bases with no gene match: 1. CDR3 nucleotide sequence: TGCGCCAGCAGCAGGACTAGCGGGAGAGATACGCAGTATTTT. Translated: CASSRTSGRDTQYF.

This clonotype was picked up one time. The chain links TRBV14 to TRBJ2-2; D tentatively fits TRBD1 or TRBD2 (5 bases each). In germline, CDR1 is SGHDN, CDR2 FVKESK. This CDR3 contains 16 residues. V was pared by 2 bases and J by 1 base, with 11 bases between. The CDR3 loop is CASSQSGTENTGELFF. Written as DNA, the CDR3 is TGTGCCAGCAGCCAATCCGGGACGGAGAACACCGGGGAGCTGTTTTTT.

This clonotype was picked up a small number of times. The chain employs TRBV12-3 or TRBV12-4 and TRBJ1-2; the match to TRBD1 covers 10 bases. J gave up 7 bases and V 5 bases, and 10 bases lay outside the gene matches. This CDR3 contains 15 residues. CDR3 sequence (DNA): TGTGCCAGCAGTCCGAATATGGGACAGGGGAGTGGCTACACCTTC. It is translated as CASSPNMGQGSGYTF.

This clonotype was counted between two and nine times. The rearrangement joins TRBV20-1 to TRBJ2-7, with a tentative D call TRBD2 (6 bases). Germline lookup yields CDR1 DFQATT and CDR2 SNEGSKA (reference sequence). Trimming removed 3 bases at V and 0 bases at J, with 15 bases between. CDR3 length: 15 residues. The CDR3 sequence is CSASNPSVFSYEQYF. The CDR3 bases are TGCAGTGCTAGCAATCCTAGCGTCTTCTCCTACGAGCAGTACTTC.

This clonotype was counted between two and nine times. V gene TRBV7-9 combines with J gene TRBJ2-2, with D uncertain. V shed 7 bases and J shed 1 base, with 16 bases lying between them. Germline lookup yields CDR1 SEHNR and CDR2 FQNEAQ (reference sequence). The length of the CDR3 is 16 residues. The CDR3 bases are TGTGCCAGCAAAACCTCACTCCCGGGGAACACCGGGGAGCTGTTTTTT. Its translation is CASKTSLPGNTGELFF.

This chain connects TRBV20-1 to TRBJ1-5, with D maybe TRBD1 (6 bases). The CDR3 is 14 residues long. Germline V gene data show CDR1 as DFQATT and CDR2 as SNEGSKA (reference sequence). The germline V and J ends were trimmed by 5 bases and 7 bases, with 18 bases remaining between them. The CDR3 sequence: CSADRQAVGQPQHF. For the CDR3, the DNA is TGCAGTGCTGACCGACAGGCGGTAGGGCAGCCCCAGCATTTT.

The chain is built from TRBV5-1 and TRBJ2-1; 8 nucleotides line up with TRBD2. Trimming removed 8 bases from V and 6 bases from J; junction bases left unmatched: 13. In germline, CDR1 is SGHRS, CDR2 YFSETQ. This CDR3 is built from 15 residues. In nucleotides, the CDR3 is TGCGCCAGTACCAGGGTAGCGGGATCGGTCAATGAGCAGTTCTTC. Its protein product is CASTRVAGSVNEQFF.

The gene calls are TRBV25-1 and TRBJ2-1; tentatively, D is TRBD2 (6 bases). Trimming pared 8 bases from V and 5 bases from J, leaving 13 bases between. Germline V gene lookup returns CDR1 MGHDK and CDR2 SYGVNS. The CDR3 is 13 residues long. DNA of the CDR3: TGTGCCAGCGCGGGACGGCCAAACAATGAGCAGTTCTTC. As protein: CASAGRPNNEQFF.

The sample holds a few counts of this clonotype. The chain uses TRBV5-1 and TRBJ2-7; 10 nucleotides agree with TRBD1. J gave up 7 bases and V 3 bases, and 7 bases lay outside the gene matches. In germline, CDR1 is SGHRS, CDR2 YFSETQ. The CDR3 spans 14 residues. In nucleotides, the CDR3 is TGCGCCAGCAGCTGGACAGGGGGGATTTTGGAGCAGTACTTC. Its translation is CASSWTGGILEQYF.

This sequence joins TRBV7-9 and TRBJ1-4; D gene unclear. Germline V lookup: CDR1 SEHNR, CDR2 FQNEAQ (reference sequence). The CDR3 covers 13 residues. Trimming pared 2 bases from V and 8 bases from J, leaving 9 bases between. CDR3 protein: CASSLSTAEKLFF. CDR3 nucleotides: TGTGCCAGCAGCTTAAGCACAGCCGAAAAACTGTTTTTT.

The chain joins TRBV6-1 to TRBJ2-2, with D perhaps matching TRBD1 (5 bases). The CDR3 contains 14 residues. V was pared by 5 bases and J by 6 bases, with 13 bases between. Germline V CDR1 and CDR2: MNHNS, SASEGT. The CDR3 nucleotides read TGTGCCAGCAGTCCCCATTTAGGGGCCGGGGAGCTGTTTTTT. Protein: CASSPHLGAGELFF.

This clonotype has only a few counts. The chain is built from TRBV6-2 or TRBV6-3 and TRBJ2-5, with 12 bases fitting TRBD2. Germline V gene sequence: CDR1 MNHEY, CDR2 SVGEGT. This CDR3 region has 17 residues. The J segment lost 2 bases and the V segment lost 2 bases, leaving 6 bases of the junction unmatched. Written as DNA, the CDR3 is TGTGCCAGCAGTTACGCTTTCGGGACTAGCGGGCAAGAGACCCAGTACTTC. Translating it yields CASSYAFGTSGQETQYF.

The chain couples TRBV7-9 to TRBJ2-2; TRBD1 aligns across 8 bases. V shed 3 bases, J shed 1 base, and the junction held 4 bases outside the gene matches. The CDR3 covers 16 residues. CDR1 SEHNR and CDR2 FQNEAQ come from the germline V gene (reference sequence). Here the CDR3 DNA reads TGTGCCAGCAGCTTCCGGACAGGGAAGAACACCGGGGAGCTGTTTTTT. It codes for CASSFRTGKNTGELFF.

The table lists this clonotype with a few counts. The CDR3 here is CASSLGYSKGTEAFF. The CDR3 DNA reads as TGCGCCAGCAGCTTGGGTTACAGTAAGGGCACTGAAGCTTTCTTT. The chain is built from TRBV5-1 and TRBJ1-1, with no clear D. The V gene lost 0 bases and the J gene lost 4 bases, with 13 bases spanning the gap. This CDR3 has 15 residues. In germline, CDR1 is SGHRS, CDR2 YFSETQ.

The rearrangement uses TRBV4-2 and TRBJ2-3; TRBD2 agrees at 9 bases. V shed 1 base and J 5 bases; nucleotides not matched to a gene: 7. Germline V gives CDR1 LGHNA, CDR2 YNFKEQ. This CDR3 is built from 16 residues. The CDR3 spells CASSQGAGGARDTQYF. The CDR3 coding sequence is TGTGCCAGCAGCCAAGGAGCGGGGGGTGCACGAGATACGCAGTATTTT.

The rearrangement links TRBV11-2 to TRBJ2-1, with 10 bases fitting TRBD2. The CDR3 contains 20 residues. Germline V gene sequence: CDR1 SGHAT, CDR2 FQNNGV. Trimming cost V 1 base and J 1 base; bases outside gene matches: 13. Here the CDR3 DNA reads TGTGCCAGCAGCTTAGGTACTCGGACTAGCGGATTCAGGTCCTACAATGAGCAGTTCTTC. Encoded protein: CASSLGTRTSGFRSYNEQFF.

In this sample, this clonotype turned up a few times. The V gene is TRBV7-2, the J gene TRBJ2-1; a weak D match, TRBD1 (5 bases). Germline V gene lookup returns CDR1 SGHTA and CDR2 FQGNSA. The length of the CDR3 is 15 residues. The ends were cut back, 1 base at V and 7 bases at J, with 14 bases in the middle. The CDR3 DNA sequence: TGTGCCAGCAGCTTAGTCAGGGTGTCAGGTAATGAGCAGTTCTTC. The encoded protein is CASSLVRVSGNEQFF.

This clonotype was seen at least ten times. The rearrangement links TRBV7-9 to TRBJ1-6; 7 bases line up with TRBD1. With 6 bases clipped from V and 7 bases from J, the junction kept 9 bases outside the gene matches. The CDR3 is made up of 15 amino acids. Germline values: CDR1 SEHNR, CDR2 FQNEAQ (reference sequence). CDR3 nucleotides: TGTGCCAGCAGATCAAACCGGGACAGCAATTCACCCCTCCACTTT. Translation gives CASRSNRDSNSPLHF.

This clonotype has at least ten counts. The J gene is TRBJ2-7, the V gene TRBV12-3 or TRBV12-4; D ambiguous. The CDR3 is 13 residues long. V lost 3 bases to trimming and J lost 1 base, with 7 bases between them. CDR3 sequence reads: CASSLIESYEQYF. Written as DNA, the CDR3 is TGTGCCAGCAGTTTGATCGAATCCTACGAGCAGTACTTC.

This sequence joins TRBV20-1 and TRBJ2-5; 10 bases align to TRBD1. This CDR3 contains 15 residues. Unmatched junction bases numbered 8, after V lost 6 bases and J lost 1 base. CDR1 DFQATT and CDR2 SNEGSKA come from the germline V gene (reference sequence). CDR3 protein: CSAGQGFSAQETQYF. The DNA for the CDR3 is TGCAGTGCGGGACAGGGGTTTTCAGCCCAAGAGACCCAGTACTTC.

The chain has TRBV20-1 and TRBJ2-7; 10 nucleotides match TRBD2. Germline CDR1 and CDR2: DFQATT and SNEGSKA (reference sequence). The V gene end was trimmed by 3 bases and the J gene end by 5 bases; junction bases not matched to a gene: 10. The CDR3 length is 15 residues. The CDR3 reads CSASPLGLASDEQYF. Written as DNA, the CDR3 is TGCAGTGCTAGTCCGTTGGGACTAGCGAGCGACGAGCAGTACTTC.

The CDR3 sequence is CASRDGTSADTQYF. As DNA, the CDR3 is TGTGCCAGCAGGGACGGGACTTCAGCAGATACGCAGTATTTT. The chain is built from TRBV7-2 and TRBJ2-3, with D possibly matching TRBD2 (6 bases). The ends were cut back, 6 bases at V and 4 bases at J, with 14 bases in the middle. Looked up from germline, CDR1 is SGHTA and CDR2 is FQGNSA. The CDR3 has 14 residues.